A single sample is the source of the 14 T cell receptor beta chains below, sequenced in a study of cytomegalovirus exposure and HLA in healthy donors. Only in-frame clones appear in the TCRdb table, and some are missing; sequencing was by immunoSEQ multiplex PCR. This sample has roughly 130,000 clones, with roughly 89% found just once. Sequenced sample: PBMCs. These receptors were taken from a woman between 18 and 30 years old in good health and CMV-seropositive.

In this sample, this clone turned up once. J is TRBJ1-5 and V is TRBV23-1; possibly TRBD1 for D (5 bases). TRBV23-1 is flagged as an ORF with uncertain function. The CDR3 has 15 amino acids. V dropped 3 bases and J dropped 7 bases, with 16 bases sitting between them. The CDR3 loop is CASSQGRAPRQPQHF. Written as DNA, the CDR3 is TGCGCCAGCAGTCAGGGCAGGGCGCCGCGGCAGCCCCAGCATTTT.

This CDR3 is CASSYQWGQERTQYF. CDR3 coding DNA: TGTGCCAGCAGCTACCAATGGGGACAGGAAAGGACCCAGTACTTC. The V call is TRBV5-5, the J call TRBJ2-5, with TRBD1 identical over 8 bases. Trimming took 3 bases from V and 7 from J; bases not matched to a gene: 11. CDR3 size: 15 residues. The germline gives CDR1 SGHKS, CDR2 YYEKEE (reference sequence).

On this clone: The same CDR3 can be traced to other DNA sequences in this sample. The chain recombines TRBV9 with TRBJ2-7; the D gene is possibly TRBD1 (6 bases). V was shortened by 0 bases and J by 3 bases, with 10 bases between the two germline ends. Germline CDR1 SGDLS, CDR2 YYNGEE. This CDR3 spans 14 amino acids. The CDR3 nucleotides read TGTGCCAGCAGCGTAGGAGGGGGAGTCTACGAGCAGTACTTC. Its protein product is CASSVGGGVYEQYF.

The rearrangement links TRBV7-9 to TRBJ1-5; D gene uncertain. Between the trimmed V and J ends, which lost 8 bases and 0 bases, there was a span of 5 bases. The CDR3 consists of 12 residues. Germline V gene data show CDR1 as SEHNR and CDR2 as FQNEAQ (reference sequence). CDR3: CASQNSNQPQHF. Written as DNA, the CDR3 is TGTGCCAGCCAGAATAGCAATCAGCCCCAGCATTTT.

The rearrangement links TRBV6-5 to TRBJ1-2, with 11 bases matching TRBD1. From germline, CDR1 is MNHEY and CDR2 SVGAGI. Trimming cost V 0 bases and J 8 bases; bases outside gene matches: 5. CDR3 length equals 15 residues. The CDR3 is CASSYSPGTGGGYTF. DNA of the CDR3: TGTGCCAGCAGTTACTCTCCCGGGACAGGGGGGGGCTACACCTTC.

This clone is a singleton in its sample. The V gene is TRBV6-6, the J gene TRBJ1-5; D possibly corresponds to TRBD1 (5 bases). V was shortened by 3 bases and J by 11 bases, with 11 bases between the two germline ends. This CDR3 has 12 residues. The V gene's germline CDR1 is MNHNY and CDR2 SVGAGI (reference sequence). The CDR3 is CASSYFRGAQHF. CDR3 DNA sequence: TGTGCCAGCAGTTATTTTCGGGGGGCCCAGCATTTT.

CDR3 sequence (DNA): TGTGCCAGCAACCGGGACAGGCAACAAGAGACCCAGTACTTC. Encoded protein: CASNRDRQQETQYF. J is TRBJ2-5 and V is TRBV19, with 8 bases matching TRBD1. There are 14 residues in the CDR3. Trimming at V came to 9 bases and at J to 2 bases, leaving 8 bases not matched to a gene. Germline CDR1 LNHDA, CDR2 SQIVND (reference sequence).

The CDR3 region is CASRAGLETQYF. CDR3 sequence (DNA): TGTGCCAGCAGGGCAGGGCTAGAGACCCAGTACTTC. This sequence joins TRBV27 and TRBJ2-5, with a possible D match to TRBD1 (5 bases). Germline CDR1 reads MNHEY; CDR2 reads SMNVEV (reference sequence). The V end was cut by 6 bases, the J end by 4 bases, with 9 bases between. CDR3 length: 12 residues.

The V call is TRBV4-2, the J call TRBJ2-1; a possible D gene is TRBD2 (7 bases). This CDR3 has 17 amino acids. Germline values: CDR1 LGHNA, CDR2 YNFKEQ. Deletions cut 0 bases from V and 9 bases from J, with 21 bases between. This CDR3 is CASSQDHRGAGTIEQFF. CDR3 coding DNA: TGTGCCAGCAGCCAAGACCATCGGGGGGCCGGGACAATTGAGCAGTTCTTC.

This chain connects TRBV19 to TRBJ2-2; D is perhaps TRBD1 (6 bases). The CDR3 runs to 18 residues. The germline V gene encodes CDR1 LNHDA and CDR2 SQIVND (reference sequence). V was cut by 5 bases and J by 5 bases, with 24 bases left in between. The CDR3, as DNA: TGTGCCAGTAGTTGGACAGTTCTAATAGAGAAATTAACCGGGGAGCTGTTTTTT. Protein sequence: CASSWTVLIEKLTGELFF.

This chain joins TRBV5-1 and TRBJ1-1; no definite D call. There are 14 residues in the CDR3. Germline-derived CDR1 and CDR2 are SGHRS and YFSETQ. V lost 2 bases to trimming and J lost 2 bases, with 10 bases between them. As DNA, the CDR3 is TGCGCCAGCAGCTTTAGGCCGGGTAACACTGAAGCTTTCTTT. Protein sequence: CASSFRPGNTEAFF. Drawing the rest from reference TRBV5-1 and TRBJ1-1, the complete variable domain is KAGVTQTPRYLIKTRGQQVTLSCSPISGHRSVSWYQQTPGQGLQFLFEYFSETQRNKGNFPGRFSGRQFSNSRSEMNVSTLELGDSALYLCASSFRPGNTEAFFGQGTRLTVV.

This rearrangement joins TRBV7-2 to TRBJ2-3, with 10 bases matching TRBD2. CDR3 length equals 17 residues. The germline gives CDR1 SGHTA, CDR2 FQGNSA. J was trimmed by 1 base and V by 0 bases; bases with no gene match: 4. In DNA form, the CDR3 reads TGTGCCAGCAGCTTAGCGCTCACTAGCGGGGGCACAGATACGCAGTATTTT. Translated, it gives CASSLALTSGGTDTQYF.

This chain connects TRBV27 to TRBJ1-2; D is uncertain. The CDR3 has 16 residues. Germline V gene lookup returns CDR1 MNHEY and CDR2 SMNVEV (reference sequence). Trimming left V 5 bases short and J 2 bases short, with 18 bases between. CDR3 bases: TGTGCCAGCAGTCTTTCGGCAGGTTATTTGAACTATGGCTACACCTTC. Protein: CASSLSAGYLNYGYTF.

The CDR3 is CASSLDMGEAFF. CDR3 sequence (DNA): TGTGCCAGTAGTCTGGACATGGGGGAAGCTTTCTTT. The chain employs TRBV19 and TRBJ1-1; D is possibly TRBD1 (5 bases). CDR3 length: 12 amino acids. The V and J ends lost 5 bases and 8 bases respectively, with 12 bases between them. CDR1 and CDR2 from the germline V gene are LNHDA and SQIVND (reference sequence).